Listed here are 19 T cell receptor beta chains from one sample, sequenced in a study of T-cell reconstitution after alpha-beta-depleted transplantation in children. Library preparation (for TCRbeta) was performed with unique molecular identifiers. In TCRdb, the PCR reads were re-called with MiXCR into one record per CDR3 protein. The sample lists around 500,000 distinct CDR3 sequences, 20% to 25% seen once, with 11% to 15% in the top ten. The sample in question was PBMCs, mostly from graft donor cells, obtained 360 days after TCRalphabeta/CD19-depleted stem cell transplant. These receptors were obtained from a boy in the first two years of life who had a stem cell transplant for acute myeloid leukemia, so the T cells may come from the graft donor.

The rearrangement uses TRBV7-6 and TRBJ2-1; D unclear. V lost 5 bases and J 12 bases, leaving 17 bases between the germline ends. The CDR3 covers 13 residues. Germline V lookup: CDR1 SGHVS, CDR2 FNYEAQ. DNA of the CDR3: TGTGCCAGCAGCCCTGAAGGGTCTGGCAGGCAGTTCTTC. This codes for CASSPEGSGRQFF.

This clonotype was seen repeatedly, ten times or more. This chain joins TRBV11-2 and TRBJ2-3, with 7 nucleotides matching TRBD1. The CDR3 contains 15 residues. V lost 2 bases and J lost 0; bases outside the gene matches: 2. CDR1 is SGHAT, CDR2 FQNNGV, per germline. For the CDR3, the DNA is TGTGCCAGCAGCTTACCGACAGGGAGCACAGATACGCAGTATTTT. Encoded protein: CASSLPTGSTDTQYF.

This clonotype was counted many times. CDR3 region: CASSEMQQSYSNQPQHF. CDR3 in DNA: TGTGCCAGCAGTGAAATGCAGCAATCTTATAGCAATCAGCCCCAGCATTTT. The chain links TRBV5-6 to TRBJ1-5; D unresolved. Germline CDR1 SGHDT, CDR2 YYEEEE. Deletions cut 5 bases from V and 0 bases from J, with 18 bases between. This CDR3 contains 17 residues.

The chain carries TRBV18 and TRBJ2-1; TRBD2 matches 7 bases. The CDR3 loop spans 15 amino acids. Losses at the gene ends were 4 bases for V and 6 bases for J; bases not matched to a gene: 9. Germline values: CDR1 KGHSH, CDR2 LQKENI. The CDR3 region is CASSRGDYAPNEQFF. CDR3 bases: TGTGCCAGCTCACGGGGGGACTACGCCCCCAATGAGCAGTTCTTC.

The chain recombines TRBV29-1 with TRBJ1-3; no reliable D call. With 6 bases removed from V and 0 bases from J, the gap between germline ends came to 9 bases. CDR1 SQVTM and CDR2 ANQGSEA come from the germline V gene. The CDR3 totals 13 residues. The DNA of the CDR3 is TGCAGCGTAGCCTTTAGCTCTGGAAACACCATATATTTT. It is translated as CSVAFSSGNTIYF.

As regards this clonotype: One end of the junction is discordant with germline, which a read error may explain. The V gene is TRBV20-1, the J gene TRBJ1-2; no clear D. The germline gives CDR1 DFQATT, CDR2 SNEGSKA (reference sequence). CDR3 size: 11 residues. CDR3 coding DNA: TGCAGTGCTAGAGAGTACACGGCGGGCGCCTTC. The encoded protein is CSAREYTAGAF.

V and J are TRBV20-1 and TRBJ2-6, with 9 bases lining up with TRBD1. CDR3 size: 16 residues. V lost 5 bases to trimming and J lost 4 bases; unmatched junction nucleotides: 9. The germline gives CDR1 DFQATT, CDR2 SNEGSKA (reference sequence). CDR3 region: CSASPGTGSGANVLTF. CDR3 coding DNA: TGCAGTGCTTCTCCCGGGACAGGGTCAGGGGCCAACGTCCTGACTTTC.

This clonotype was recorded many times. The rearrangement joins TRBV4-2 to TRBJ2-7; no firm D call. This CDR3 has 12 residues. Germline CDR1 and CDR2: LGHNA and YNFKEQ. The CDR3 region has the DNA TGTGCCAGCAGTCAAGACGGCTACGAGCAGTACGTC. Translation gives CASSQDGYEQYV.

There are a few counts of this clonotype. The J gene is TRBJ2-7, the V gene TRBV10-2, with unresolved D. CDR3 length equals 11 residues. The V and J ends lost 3 bases and 4 bases respectively, with 4 bases between them. CDR1 is WSHSY, CDR2 SAAADI, per germline. CDR3: CASSDKYEQYV. The CDR3 DNA reads as TGCGCCAGCAGTGATAAGTACGAGCAGTACGTC.

This clonotype was seen at least ten times. The genes are TRBV7-9 and TRBJ2-5; TRBD1 aligns across 8 bases. This CDR3 has 15 residues. V dropped 6 bases and J dropped 5; count of bases not matched to a gene: 11. CDR1 SEHNR and CDR2 FQNEAQ come from the germline V gene (reference sequence). This chain's CDR3 is CASSHTQGAQETQYF. As DNA, the CDR3 is TGTGCCAGCAGTCACACCCAGGGGGCGCAGGAGACCCAGTACTTC.

J is TRBJ2-5 and V is TRBV7-2, with TRBD2 identical over 9 bases. This CDR3 has 16 amino acids. Germline CDR1 reads SGHTA; CDR2 reads FQGNSA. J was trimmed by 4 bases and V by 7 bases; bases with no gene match: 13. The CDR3 coding sequence is TGTGCCAGCACCATAGGGGCTAGCGGGGTATTAGAGACCCAGTACTTC. The encoded protein is CASTIGASGVLETQYF.

The V gene is TRBV20-1, the J gene TRBJ1-1; tentative D call: TRBD1 (5 bases). CDR3 length: 12 amino acids. Trimming removed 6 bases at V and 9 bases at J, with 17 bases between. Germline CDR1 DFQATT, CDR2 SNEGSKA (reference sequence). The CDR3 sequence is CSAQVGGRQAFF. For the CDR3, the DNA is TGCAGTGCCCAAGTCGGGGGGAGGCAAGCTTTCTTT.

This clonotype showed up just once. The chain has TRBV25-1 and TRBJ1-2, with TRBD1 matching 7 bases. CDR1 and CDR2 (germline): MGHDK, SYGVNS. V was clipped by 6 bases and J by 5 bases; unmatched bases: 15. The CDR3 has 16 residues. The CDR3 DNA reads TGTGCCAGCAGCACCTCATGGGGGACAGCTACATATGGCTACACCTTC. Translated, it gives CASSTSWGTATYGYTF.

This clonotype was detected ten times or more. The V call is TRBV20-1, the J call TRBJ2-2; no firm D call. This CDR3 is built from 14 residues. Trimming shortened V by 4 bases and J by 1 base, and 10 bases separated the two germline ends. Germline values: CDR1 DFQATT, CDR2 SNEGSKA (reference sequence). The CDR3 protein is CSAMDPLNTGELFF. In nucleotides, the CDR3 is TGCAGTGCTATGGATCCCCTGAACACCGGGGAGCTGTTTTTT.

The chain employs TRBV25-1 and TRBJ2-5; D may be TRBD2 (6 bases). The CDR3 is 16 residues long. The ends were cut back, 4 bases at V and 5 bases at J, with 20 bases in the middle. The germline gives CDR1 MGHDK, CDR2 SYGVNS. CDR3 amino acids: CASSGLPGTPRETQYF. The CDR3 bases are TGTGCCAGCAGTGGCCTCCCAGGGACTCCCCGGGAGACCCAGTACTTC.

This clonotype has a handful of counts. CDR3 loop: CASSFVPGTQYF. CDR3 nucleotides: TGTGCCAGCAGCTTCGTACCGGGGACCCAGTACTTC. V usage is TRBV7-8 and J usage is TRBJ2-5; no firm D call. Trimming pared 3 bases from V and 7 bases from J, leaving 9 bases between. Germline V lookup: CDR1 SGHVS, CDR2 FQNEAQ. This CDR3 comprises 12 residues.

This clonotype was seen a handful of times. The chain links TRBV7-7 to TRBJ2-1, with a tentative D call TRBD1 (6 bases). Trimming removed 5 bases at V and 9 bases at J, with 14 bases between. The germline gives CDR1 SSHAT, CDR2 FNYEAQ (reference sequence). The CDR3 runs 13 residues. Here the CDR3 reads CASSPGVDGEQFF. The CDR3 DNA reads as TGTGCCAGCAGCCCAGGGGTAGACGGTGAGCAGTTCTTC.

This clonotype has more than one count but fewer than ten. The rearrangement joins TRBV6-5 to TRBJ2-5, with TRBD1 matching over 8 bases. The V and J ends lost 1 base and 4 bases, in that order; junction bases with no gene match: 2. The CDR3 is 14 amino acids. The germline V gene has CDR1 MNHEY and CDR2 SVGAGI. CDR3 nucleotides: TGTGCCAGCAGTTACTACACAGGGGGAGAGACCCAGTACTTC. It specifies CASSYYTGGETQYF.

This clonotype was detected many times. This rearrangement joins TRBV29-1 to TRBJ1-2; weak D call: TRBD1 (6 bases). Trimming stripped 7 bases from V and 7 bases from J, with 16 bases between. The CDR3 is 12 amino acids. CDR1 and CDR2 from the germline V gene are SQVTM and ANQGSEA. The CDR3 DNA follows: TGCAGCGACGGGGCGGGGGCACGTGGCTACACCTTC. Translation: CSDGAGARGYTF.